This TCR beta chain was found in a study of graft-versus-host responses after intestinal transplantation. Study conclusions and caveats: GvH clonotypes were identified within recipient marrow, with a subset emerging first in ileum or blood.

Co-plating was performed using approximately 200,000 CFSE-labeled responder cells and approximately 200,000 irradiated, violet-dye-labeled stimulator cells. The method was immunoSEQ multiplex PCR; TCRdb's version includes in-frame clones alone and lacks a portion of them. The table has under 20,000 clones, approximately 39% seen once. This clone was seen more than once but under ten times. Germline values: CDR1 ENHRY, CDR2 SYGVKD. V lost 8 bases to trimming and J lost 4 bases, with 9 bases between them. This CDR3 spans 13 amino acids. Sample: alloreactive CD4+ T cells from a mixed lymphocyte reaction culture, taken before transplantation. The subset was: CFSE-low proliferating T cells sorted from roughly 6-day pre-transplant mixed lymphocyte reaction (GvH or HvG direction). The chain has TRBV10-3 and TRBJ2-6; D gene uncertain. This clonotype was obtained from a human patient who was an organ donor for intestinal transplantation. CDR3 sequence (DNA): TGTGCCATCCGCGACGGAGGGGCCAACGTCCTGACTTTC. Protein sequence: CAIRDGGANVLTF.